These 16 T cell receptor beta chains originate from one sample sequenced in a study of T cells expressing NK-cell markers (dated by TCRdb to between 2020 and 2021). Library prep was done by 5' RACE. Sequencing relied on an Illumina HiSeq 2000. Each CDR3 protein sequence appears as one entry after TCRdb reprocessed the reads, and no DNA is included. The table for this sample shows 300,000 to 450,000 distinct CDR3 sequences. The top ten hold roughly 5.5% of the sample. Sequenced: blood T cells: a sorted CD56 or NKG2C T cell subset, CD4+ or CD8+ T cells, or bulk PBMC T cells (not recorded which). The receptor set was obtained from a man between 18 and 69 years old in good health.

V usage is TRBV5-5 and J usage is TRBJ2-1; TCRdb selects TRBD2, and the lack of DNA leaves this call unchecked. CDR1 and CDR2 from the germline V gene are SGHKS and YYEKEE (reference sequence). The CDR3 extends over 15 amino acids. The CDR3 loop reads CASSLVAGGPQEQFF.

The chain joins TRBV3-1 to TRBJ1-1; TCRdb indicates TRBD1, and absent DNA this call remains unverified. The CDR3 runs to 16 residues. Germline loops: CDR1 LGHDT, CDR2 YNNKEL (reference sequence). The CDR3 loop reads CASSRKLGTGGSEAFF.

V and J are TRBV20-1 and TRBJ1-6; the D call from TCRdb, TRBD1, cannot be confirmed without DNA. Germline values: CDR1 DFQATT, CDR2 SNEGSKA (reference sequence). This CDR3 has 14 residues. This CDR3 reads CSASRSGVDSPLHF.

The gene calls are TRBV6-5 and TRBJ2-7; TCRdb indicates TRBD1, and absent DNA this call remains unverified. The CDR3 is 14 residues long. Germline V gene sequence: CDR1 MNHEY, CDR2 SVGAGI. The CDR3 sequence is CASSYSRDRDKQYF.

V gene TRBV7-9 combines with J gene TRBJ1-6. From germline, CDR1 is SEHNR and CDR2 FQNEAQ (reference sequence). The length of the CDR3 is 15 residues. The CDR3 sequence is CASSLSGSLGSPLHF.

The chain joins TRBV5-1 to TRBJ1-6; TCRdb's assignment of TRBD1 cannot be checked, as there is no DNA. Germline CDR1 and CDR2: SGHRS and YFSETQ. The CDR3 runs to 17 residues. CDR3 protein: CASSWTGAAGDNSPLHF.

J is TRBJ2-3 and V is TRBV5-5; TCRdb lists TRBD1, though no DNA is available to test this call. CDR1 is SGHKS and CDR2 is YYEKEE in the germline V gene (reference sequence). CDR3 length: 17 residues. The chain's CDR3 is CASSFGPSGPTTDTQYF.

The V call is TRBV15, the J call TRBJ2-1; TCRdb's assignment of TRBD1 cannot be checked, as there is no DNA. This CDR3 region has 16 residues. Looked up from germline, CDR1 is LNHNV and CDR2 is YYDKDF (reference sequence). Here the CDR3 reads CATSRVGVLIYNEQFF.

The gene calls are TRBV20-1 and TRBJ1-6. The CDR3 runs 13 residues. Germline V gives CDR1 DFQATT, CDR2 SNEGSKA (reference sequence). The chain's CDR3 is CSAHRLVYSPLHF.

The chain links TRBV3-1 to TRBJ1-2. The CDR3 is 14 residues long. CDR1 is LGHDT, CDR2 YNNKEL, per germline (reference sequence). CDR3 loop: CASSQATDYYGYTF. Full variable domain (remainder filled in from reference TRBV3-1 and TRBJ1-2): DTAVSQTPKYLVTQMGNDKSIKCEQNLGHDTMYWYKQDSKKFLKIMFSYNNKELIINETVPNRFSPKSPDKAHLNLHINSLELGDSAVYFCASSQATDYYGYTFGSGTRLTVV.

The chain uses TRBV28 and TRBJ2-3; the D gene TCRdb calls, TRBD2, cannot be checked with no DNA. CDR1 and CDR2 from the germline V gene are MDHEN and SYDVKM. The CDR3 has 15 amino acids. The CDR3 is CASSFGGGSQDTQYF.

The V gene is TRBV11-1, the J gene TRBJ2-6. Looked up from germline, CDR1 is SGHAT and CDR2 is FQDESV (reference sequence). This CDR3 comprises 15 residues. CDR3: CASSPGYSGANVLTF.

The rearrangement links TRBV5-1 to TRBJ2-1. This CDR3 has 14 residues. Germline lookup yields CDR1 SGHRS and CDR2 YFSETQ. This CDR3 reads CASNPILDGHEQFF.

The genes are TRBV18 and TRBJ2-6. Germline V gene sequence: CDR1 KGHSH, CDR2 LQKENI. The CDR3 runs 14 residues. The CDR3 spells CASSPNGGANVLTF.

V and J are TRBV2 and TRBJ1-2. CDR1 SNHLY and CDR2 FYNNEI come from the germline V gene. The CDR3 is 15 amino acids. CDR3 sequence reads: CASSDRRAANYGYTF.

The CDR3 here is CSARTQGSTIYF. The genes are TRBV20-1 and TRBJ1-3. Per germline, CDR1 DFQATT and CDR2 SNEGSKA (reference sequence). The CDR3 totals 12 residues.